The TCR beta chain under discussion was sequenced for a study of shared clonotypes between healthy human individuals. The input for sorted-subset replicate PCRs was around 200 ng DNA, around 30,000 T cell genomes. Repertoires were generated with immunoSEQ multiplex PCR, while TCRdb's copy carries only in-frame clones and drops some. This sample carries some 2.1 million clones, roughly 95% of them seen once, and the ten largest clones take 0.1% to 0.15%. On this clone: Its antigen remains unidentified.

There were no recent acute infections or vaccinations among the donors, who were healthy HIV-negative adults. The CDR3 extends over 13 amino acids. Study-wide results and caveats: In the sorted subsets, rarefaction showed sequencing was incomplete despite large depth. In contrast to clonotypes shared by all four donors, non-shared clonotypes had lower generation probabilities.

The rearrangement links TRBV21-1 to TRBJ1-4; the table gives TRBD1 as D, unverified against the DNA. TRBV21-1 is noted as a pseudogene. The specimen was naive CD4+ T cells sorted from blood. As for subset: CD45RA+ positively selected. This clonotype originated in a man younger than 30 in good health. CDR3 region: CASLGTLNEKLFF. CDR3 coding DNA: TGTGCCAGCCTCGGGACACTAAATGAAAAACTGTTTTTT.